This entry lists 29 T cell receptor beta chains sequenced from one sample in a study of cytotoxic CD8 clonotypes in ibrutinib-treated CLL. Here immunoSEQ multiplex PCR was the method, and the copy in TCRdb shows in-frame clones only, minus some. The table lists nearly 85,000 clones, roughly 77% of them singletons. The starting material was PBMCs, obtained after 12 months of ibrutinib treatment. These receptors were collected from a human donor with chronic lymphocytic leukemia.

The chain recombines TRBV1 with TRBJ1-2; the listed D gene, TRBD1, was not tested against the DNA. TRBV1 is described as a pseudogene. CDR3 length equals 17 residues. In DNA form, the CDR3 reads TGCACCAGCAGCCAAGATCCTACAGGGAGACAGGACTATGGCTACACCTTC. This codes for CTSSQDPTGRQDYGYTF.

The chain recombines TRBV29-1 with TRBJ2-7; the D call may be TRBD1 or TRBD2 (5 bases each). V dropped 5 bases and J dropped 2 bases, with 16 bases sitting between them. The CDR3 runs 14 residues. The germline V gene has CDR1 SQVTM and CDR2 ANQGSEA. The CDR3 bases are TGCAGCGTTACGGGGCCGGCCTCCCCCTACGAGCAGTACTTC. This codes for CSVTGPASPYEQYF.

CDR3 protein: CASSQGARGNQPQHF. The CDR3 DNA reads TGTGCCAGCAGCCAGGGGGCGCGGGGCAATCAGCCCCAGCATTTT. The chain combines TRBV7-9 with TRBJ1-5; 8 nucleotides match TRBD1. This CDR3 contains 15 residues. After removal of 5 bases from V and 2 bases from J, the junction contained 5 bases not matched to a gene. The germline V gene has CDR1 SEHNR and CDR2 FQNEAQ (reference sequence).

This clone was detected ten times or more. The V and J genes are TRBV5-1 and TRBJ1-5; D remains unclear. Germline V gene lookup returns CDR1 SGHRS and CDR2 YFSETQ. This CDR3 has 14 residues. The germline V and J ends were trimmed by 0 bases and 3 bases, with 7 bases remaining between them. CDR3: CASSLGQPNQPQHF. CDR3 DNA sequence: TGCGCCAGCAGCTTGGGGCAGCCCAATCAGCCCCAGCATTTT.

V gene TRBV4-2 combines with J gene TRBJ1-4; 9 bases are a match to TRBD1. Per the germline V gene, CDR1 is LGHNA and CDR2 is YNFKEQ. The CDR3 is 14 amino acids. V trimming: 7 bases; J trimming: 7 bases; junction bases outside the gene matches: 7. The CDR3 protein is CASNTGGDREKLFF. CDR3 coding DNA: TGTGCCAGCAACACAGGGGGCGATCGTGAAAAACTGTTTTTT.

In its sample, this clone was seen a few times. The chain links TRBV5-1 to TRBJ2-7; unclear D gene. CDR1 is SGHRS and CDR2 is YFSETQ in the germline V gene. The V and J ends lost 10 bases and 2 bases respectively, with 4 bases between them. CDR3 length: 9 residues. The CDR3 DNA follows: TGCGCCCGCCCCTACGAGCAGTACTTC. Protein: CARPYEQYF.

The V and J genes are TRBV2 and TRBJ2-7, with 7 bases matching TRBD1. The CDR3 contains 13 residues. V shed 9 bases and J 5 bases; nucleotides not matched to a gene: 10. Per the germline V gene, CDR1 is SNHLY and CDR2 is FYNNEI. The CDR3: CASRQGGRHEQYF. The CDR3 DNA follows: TGTGCCAGTCGACAGGGTGGGCGTCACGAGCAGTACTTC.

CDR3 region: CAWDLNYGYTF. CDR3 nucleotide sequence: TGTGCCTGGGACCTTAACTATGGCTACACCTTC. The chain employs TRBV30 and TRBJ1-2; no clear D gene. Germline V CDR1 and CDR2: GTSNPN, SVGIG (reference sequence). Trimming shortened V by 5 bases and J by 1 base, and 5 bases separated the two germline ends. This CDR3 has 11 residues.

This rearrangement joins TRBV18 to TRBJ2-3; D gene unclear. CDR3 length equals 13 residues. V lost 3 bases to trimming and J lost 0 bases, with 4 bases between them. Per germline, CDR1 KGHSH and CDR2 LQKENI. The CDR3 nucleotides are TGTGCCAGCTCACCTTCTAGCACAGATACGCAGTATTTT. It encodes CASSPSSTDTQYF.

The chain carries TRBV6-1 and TRBJ1-1; D remains ambiguous. This CDR3 spans 12 amino acids. Germline V CDR1 and CDR2: MNHNS, SASEGT. V gave up 6 bases and J gave up 1 base, with 6 bases separating them. The CDR3, as DNA: TGTGCCAGCAGCCACAAGAACACTGAAGCTTTCTTT. Translating gives CASSHKNTEAFF.

V is TRBV2 and J is TRBJ2-3; TRBD2 matches 14 bases. The V and J ends lost 4 bases and 3 bases, in that order; junction bases with no gene match: 3. Germline V gene lookup returns CDR1 SNHLY and CDR2 FYNNEI. The CDR3 consists of 16 residues. The CDR3 DNA sequence: TGTGCCAGCAGTGCCAGGACTAGCGGGGGGACAGATACGCAGTATTTT. It encodes CASSARTSGGTDTQYF.

The J gene is TRBJ1-3, the V gene TRBV19; D might be TRBD1 (5 bases). Germline V gene sequence: CDR1 LNHDA, CDR2 SQIVND (reference sequence). The V gene lost 3 bases and the J gene lost 0 bases, with 12 bases spanning the gap. The CDR3 is made up of 16 amino acids. The DNA of the CDR3 is TGTGCCAGTAGTATCGGGGACGGGCTCTCTGGAAACACCATATATTTT. Encoded protein: CASSIGDGLSGNTIYF.

The gene calls are TRBV10-3 and TRBJ2-2; TRBD1 agrees at 8 bases. Germline CDR1 ENHRY, CDR2 SYGVKD. V shed 10 bases and J 6 bases; nucleotides not matched to a gene: 7. This CDR3 region has 13 residues. CDR3 loop: CASRDRTSGELFF. CDR3 nucleotide sequence: TGTGCCAGCCGGGACAGGACGTCCGGGGAGCTGTTTTTT.

The V gene is TRBV7-9, the J gene TRBJ1-5; D gene unclear. Trimming took off 3 bases at V and 6 bases at J, with 12 bases between the two ends. Germline lookup yields CDR1 SEHNR and CDR2 FQNEAQ (reference sequence). The CDR3 runs to 14 residues. CDR3 DNA sequence: TGTGCCAGCAGCTTGAATAGGCCACCTCAGCCCCAGCATTTT. It encodes CASSLNRPPQPQHF.

This clone was counted a few times. The rearrangement uses TRBV19 and TRBJ2-3; 8 bases are a match to TRBD2. With 3 bases clipped from V and 3 bases from J, the junction kept 5 bases outside the gene matches. From germline, CDR1 is LNHDA and CDR2 SQIVND (reference sequence). There are 15 residues in the CDR3. For the CDR3, the DNA is TGTGCCAGTAGTATCGGAGCGGGAGTAACAGATACGCAGTATTTT. Translating gives CASSIGAGVTDTQYF.

This clone was observed a single time. This specimen includes other DNA sequences encoding the same CDR3. The chain links TRBV27 to TRBJ2-1; no firm D call. Germline V gives CDR1 MNHEY, CDR2 SMNVEV (reference sequence). The CDR3 spans 11 residues. V was cut by 5 bases and J by 3 bases, with 2 bases left in between. The DNA of the CDR3 is TGTGCCAGCAGTCGCTACAATGAGCAGTTCTTC. This gives the protein CASSRYNEQFF.

The chain has TRBV10-3 and TRBJ2-1; 11 nucleotides align to TRBD2. This CDR3 region has 15 residues. After removal of 6 bases from V and 5 bases from J, the junction contained 6 bases not matched to a gene. The germline V gene encodes CDR1 ENHRY and CDR2 SYGVKD. The CDR3 loop reads CAIRRGLAENNEQFF. The CDR3 coding sequence is TGTGCCATCAGGAGGGGACTAGCGGAAAACAATGAGCAGTTCTTC.

This clone has at least ten counts. The chain combines TRBV7-2 with TRBJ2-5, with D unclear. This CDR3 spans 12 amino acids. V was clipped by 5 bases and J by 5 bases, with 9 bases between them. Germline lookup yields CDR1 SGHTA and CDR2 FQGNSA. The chain's CDR3 is CASSRPRETQYF. In nucleotides, the CDR3 is TGTGCCAGCAGCCGGCCGAGGGAGACCCAGTACTTC.

V usage is TRBV30 and J usage is TRBJ2-7; 12 bases agree with TRBD2. CDR3 length equals 19 residues. The germline V gene encodes CDR1 GTSNPN and CDR2 SVGIG (reference sequence). The trim removed 2 bases at V and 7 bases at J, leaving 21 bases unmatched. The CDR3 DNA follows: TGTGCCTGGAGTCCCCCCACTAGCGGGGGGAGTGAGTGGGGTGGAGAGCAGTACTTC. It specifies CAWSPPTSGGSEWGGEQYF.

This chain connects TRBV30 to TRBJ1-1, with D perhaps TRBD1 (5 bases). The CDR3 runs 15 residues. Germline CDR1 and CDR2: GTSNPN and SVGIG (reference sequence). Trimming took off 3 bases at V and 3 bases at J, with 17 bases between the two ends. The CDR3 DNA follows: TGTGCCTGGAGCCCTAAGGTGGGGGGGGACACTGAAGCTTTCTTT. As protein: CAWSPKVGGDTEAFF. The variable domain in full, with the rest retrieved from reference TRBV30 and TRBJ1-1, is SQTIHQWPATLVQPVGSPLSLECTVEGTSNPNLYWYRQAAGRGLQLLFYSVGIGQISSEVPQNLSASRPQDRQFILSSKKLLLSDSGFYLCAWSPKVGGDTEAFFGQGTRLTVV.

The chain has TRBV6-6 and TRBJ2-7; D uncertain. Germline values: CDR1 MNHNY, CDR2 SVGAGI (reference sequence). The V gene lost 2 bases and the J gene lost 5 bases, with 16 bases spanning the gap. The CDR3 sequence is 15 residues long. The CDR3 region is CASSYGVGSIDEQYF. In DNA form, the CDR3 reads TGTGCCAGCAGTTACGGTGTGGGCAGTATCGACGAGCAGTACTTC.

The gene calls are TRBV5-5 and TRBJ1-1; D is undetermined. The CDR3 sequence is 14 residues long. Germline V CDR1 and CDR2: SGHKS, YYEKEE (reference sequence). The V gene lost 0 bases and the J gene lost 2 bases, with 8 bases spanning the gap. The CDR3 bases are TGTGCCAGCAGCTTGGGCCCCATCAACACTGAAGCTTTCTTT. Its translation is CASSLGPINTEAFF.

This clone is a singleton in its sample. This chain uses TRBV7-2 with TRBJ2-2, with D unclear. V was clipped by 5 bases and J by 4 bases, with 11 bases between them. The CDR3 is made up of 14 amino acids. Germline lookup yields CDR1 SGHTA and CDR2 FQGNSA. The CDR3 here is CASSLRWTTGELFF. The CDR3 region has the DNA TGTGCCAGCAGCCTCCGGTGGACCACCGGGGAGCTGTTTTTT.

This clone was seen just once. The chain links TRBV6-5 to TRBJ1-3; TRBD1 might be the D (5 bases). The V end was cut by 11 bases, the J end by 8 bases, with 10 bases between. The germline V gene has CDR1 MNHEY and CDR2 SVGAGI. The CDR3 spans 10 residues. The CDR3 reads CAPLGDTIYF. As DNA, the CDR3 is TGTGCCCCCCTAGGGGACACCATATATTTT.

The genes are TRBV29-1 and TRBJ2-2; the D gene is possibly TRBD2 (5 bases). The CDR3 loop spans 13 amino acids. The V gene's germline CDR1 is SQVTM and CDR2 ANQGSEA. Between the trimmed V and J ends, which lost 5 bases and 6 bases, there was a span of 13 bases. CDR3 amino acids: CSVFDPGSGELFF. In DNA form, the CDR3 reads TGCAGCGTTTTTGATCCGGGATCCGGGGAGCTGTTTTTT.

The chain employs TRBV9 and TRBJ2-2; D not certain. Germline V gene data show CDR1 as SGDLS and CDR2 as YYNGEE. V gave up 3 bases and J gave up 3 bases, with 9 bases separating them. This CDR3 has 14 amino acids. The DNA of the CDR3 is TGTGCCAGCAGCGCCCTGTCGGACACCGGGGAGCTGTTTTTT. Translation gives CASSALSDTGELFF.

This clone occurred once. The V gene is TRBV7-2, the J gene TRBJ2-1; the match to TRBD2 covers 13 bases. CDR3 size: 16 residues. V lost 5 bases to trimming and J lost 9 bases; unmatched junction nucleotides: 10. CDR1 is SGHTA and CDR2 is FQGNSA in the germline V gene. The DNA of the CDR3 is TGTGCCAGCAGCCAAAGACTAGCGGGGGGTTTGGGTGAGCAGTTCTTC. Its translation is CASSQRLAGGLGEQFF. Drawing the rest from reference TRBV7-2 and TRBJ2-1, the complete variable domain is GAGVSQSPSNKVTEKGKDVELRCDPISGHTALYWYRQSLGQGLEFLIYFQGNSAPDKSGLPSDRFSAERTGGSVSTLTIQRTQQEDSAVYLCASSQRLAGGLGEQFFGPGTRLTVL.

V is TRBV5-6 and J is TRBJ2-3; unclear D gene. The ends were cut back, 3 bases at V and 6 bases at J, with 14 bases in the middle. Germline V lookup: CDR1 SGHDT, CDR2 YYEEEE. There are 14 residues in the CDR3. In DNA form, the CDR3 reads TGTGCCAGCAGCTGGCGGACCGAGGCGGATACGCAGTATTTT. It translates to CASSWRTEADTQYF. The complete variable domain, with remaining parts taken from reference TRBV5-6 and TRBJ2-3, reads DAGVTQSPTHLIKTRGQQVTLRCSPKSGHDTVSWYQQALGQGPQFIFQYYEEEERQRGNFPDRFSGHQFPNYSSELNVNALLLGDSALYLCASSWRTEADTQYFGPGTRLTVL.

This clone appeared a single time. V gene TRBV19 combines with J gene TRBJ2-1, with 8 nucleotides matching TRBD2. The trim removed 7 bases at V and 0 bases at J, leaving 8 bases unmatched. CDR3 length: 16 residues. Germline V gene lookup returns CDR1 LNHDA and CDR2 SQIVND (reference sequence). This CDR3 is CASTRGAPHSYNEQFF. CDR3 sequence (DNA): TGTGCCAGTACGCGGGGGGCCCCCCACTCCTACAATGAGCAGTTCTTC.